This TCR beta chain was sequenced for a study of blood T cells in healthy people across ages. The CDR3 contains 17 residues. The germline gives CDR1 SGDLS, CDR2 YYNGEE. V was clipped by 4 bases and J by 0 bases; unmatched bases: 5. A sample-barcoded 5' primer and a J-beta primer mix were used in a second PCR of about 7 to 12 cycles. TCRdb processed the 5' RACE reads anew with MiXCR; each CDR3 protein has one entry. This repertoire shows some 710,000 distinct CDR3 sequences, around 45% found once; its top ten account for roughly 18%. This sequence joins TRBV9 and TRBJ2-6; 9 nucleotides line up with TRBD2. This TCR was sampled from a man older than 75 in good health. The sample comprised blood. The chain's CDR3 is CASSISGRGSGANVLTF. The CDR3 coding sequence is TGTGCCAGCAGCATTAGCGGGAGAGGCTCTGGGGCCAACGTCCTGACTTTC.